What follows are 30 T cell receptor beta chains derived from one specimen sequenced in a study of blood T cells in healthy people across ages. Next came a second PCR, run for roughly 6 to 11 cycles, which used a sample-barcoded 5' primer along with a J-beta primer mix. Via MiXCR, TCRdb re-called the 5' RACE reads, giving one row per CDR3 protein. The table shows fewer than 900,000 distinct CDR3 sequences, with approximately 43% occurring only once. The specimen sequenced was blood. These receptor sequences come from a woman in her fifties or sixties in good health.

As for this clonotype: It may be a read error: a sequence one base away is much more abundant. V usage is TRBV7-6 and J usage is TRBJ1-1; perhaps TRBD1 as D (5 bases). Germline-derived CDR1 and CDR2 are SGHVS and FNYEAQ. The CDR3 spans 14 residues. The CDR3: CANSSGDMNTEAFF. The CDR3, as DNA: TGTGCCAACAGCTCGGGGGATATGAACACTGAAGCTTTCTTT.

The chain carries TRBV6-5 and TRBJ2-5; maybe TRBD2 (6 bases). Trimming left V 0 bases short and J 1 base short, with 15 bases between. CDR1 MNHEY and CDR2 SVGAGI come from the germline V gene. The CDR3 is made up of 17 amino acids. CDR3 nucleotides: TGTGCCAGCAGTTACTCGGGTAGCAGGGACTCCCAAGAGACCCAGTACTTC. Translated, it gives CASSYSGSRDSQETQYF.

This clonotype was picked up one time. This chain joins TRBV12-3 or TRBV12-4 and TRBJ2-7; the match to TRBD1 covers 7 bases. This CDR3 region has 13 residues. Trimming took 6 bases from V and 4 from J; bases not matched to a gene: 6. CDR3: CASRPGQMYEQYF. The CDR3 bases are TGTGCCAGCAGACCGGGACAGATGTACGAGCAGTACTTC.

The rearrangement links TRBV6-6 to TRBJ2-7; 9 bases are a match to TRBD2. Trimming cost V 10 bases and J 6 bases; bases outside gene matches: 10. CDR1 and CDR2 from the germline V gene are MNHNY and SVGAGI (reference sequence). The CDR3 sequence is 13 residues long. The CDR3 coding sequence is TGTGCCACCCACACAGCGGGGGGTGGCGAGCAGTACTTC. It codes for CATHTAGGGEQYF.

A remark on this clonotype: This is likely a read error, given that the CDR3 carries no conserved phenylalanine or tryptophan at its end. The chain carries TRBV6-2 or TRBV6-3 and TRBJ2-3; 12 nucleotides agree with TRBD2. Per the germline V gene, CDR1 is MNHEY and CDR2 is SVGEGT. There are 15 residues in the CDR3. The trim removed 2 bases at V and 9 bases at J, leaving 6 bases unmatched. The CDR3 nucleotides are TGTGCCAGCAGTTACGAACTAGCGGGAGGAGACACGCAGTATCTT. Encoded protein: CASSYELAGGDTQYL.

The V call is TRBV7-2, the J call TRBJ2-1; 14 bases match TRBD2. Germline V CDR1 and CDR2: SGHTA, FQGNSA. The CDR3 consists of 17 residues. The ends lost 4 bases at V and 7 bases at J; junction bases unmatched: 9. DNA of the CDR3: TGTGCCAGCAGCTCCTCGGGACTAGCGGGAGTAATGAATGAGCAGTTCTTC. It yields the protein CASSSSGLAGVMNEQFF.

Only a few counts were recorded for this clonotype. V is TRBV5-5 and J is TRBJ2-7; D is ambiguous. Trimming removed 1 base from V and 5 bases from J, with 13 bases in between. The CDR3 is made up of 14 amino acids. The germline V gene has CDR1 SGHKS and CDR2 YYEKEE (reference sequence). The CDR3 DNA reads TGTGCCAGCAGCTTGCTCCCCGAGTCGGACGAGCAGTACTTC. Amino acid sequence: CASSLLPESDEQYF.

The J gene is TRBJ1-5, the V gene TRBV6-5, with 11 bases that match TRBD1. Germline V gene lookup returns CDR1 MNHEY and CDR2 SVGAGI. The CDR3 loop spans 19 amino acids. V trimming: 5 bases; J trimming: 2 bases; junction bases outside the gene matches: 14. CDR3 amino acids: CASSTGQGAILSGNQPQHF. DNA for the CDR3: TGTGCCAGCAGTACTGGACAGGGGGCAATCTTAAGCGGCAATCAGCCCCAGCATTTT.

V gene TRBV5-5 combines with J gene TRBJ2-2, with 8 bases aligning to TRBD1. The germline CDR1 and CDR2 sequences are SGHKS and YYEKEE (reference sequence). The CDR3 is made up of 13 amino acids. The V segment lost 6 bases and the J segment 7 bases; nucleotides outside the gene matches: 5. CDR3 bases: TGTGCCAGCATCCAGGGGGCGTACGGGGAGCTGTTTTTT. Encoded protein: CASIQGAYGELFF.

This clonotype was seen a handful of times. This rearrangement joins TRBV20-1 to TRBJ2-7, with 9 bases matching TRBD2. Trimming took 5 bases from V and 1 from J; bases not matched to a gene: 12. Per the germline V gene, CDR1 is DFQATT and CDR2 is SNEGSKA (reference sequence). This CDR3 is 16 amino acids long. The CDR3 here is CSARNLAGVSSYEQYF. CDR3 nucleotides: TGCAGTGCTCGTAATTTAGCGGGAGTCTCATCCTACGAGCAGTACTTC.

The J gene is TRBJ2-3, the V gene TRBV7-9; weak D call: TRBD1 (5 bases). The CDR3 totals 16 residues. V lost 0 bases to trimming and J lost 1 base, with 11 bases between them. Germline CDR1 reads SEHNR; CDR2 reads FQNEAQ (reference sequence). The chain's CDR3 is CASSLARTSRTDTQYF. The CDR3 DNA reads as TGTGCCAGCAGCTTAGCGAGGACATCTCGCACAGATACGCAGTATTTT. Full variable domain (remainder filled in from reference TRBV7-9 and TRBJ2-3): DTGVSQNPRHKITKRGQNVTFRCDPISEHNRLYWYRQTLGQGPEFLTYFQNEAQLEKSRLLSDRFSAERPKGSFSTLEIQRTEQGDSAMYLCASSLARTSRTDTQYFGPGTRLTVL.

This clonotype was picked up a small number of times. Given a much more abundant clone one base away, this may be a read error. V gene TRBV20-1 combines with J gene TRBJ2-7; 10 bases agree with TRBD2. CDR1 is DFQATT and CDR2 is SNEGSKA in the germline V gene (reference sequence). The CDR3 runs to 14 residues. Trimming at V came to 5 bases and at J to 7 bases, leaving 11 bases not matched to a gene. This CDR3 is CSAGKAGGPGEQYF. Written as DNA, the CDR3 is TGCAGTGCTGGTAAAGCGGGGGGGCCAGGGGAGCAGTACTTC.

This clonotype has more than one count but fewer than ten. J is TRBJ2-7 and V is TRBV20-1, with D possibly TRBD2 on 6 matching bases. Germline V gives CDR1 DFQATT, CDR2 SNEGSKA (reference sequence). The CDR3 is 16 amino acids. Trimming pared 3 bases from V and 5 bases from J, leaving 23 bases between. CDR3 DNA: TGCAGTGCTAGGGAACCGCGGGGCAGGGACTTCCACGAGCAGTACTTC. Amino acid sequence: CSAREPRGRDFHEQYF.

The CDR3 DNA sequence: TGCGCCAGCAGCGATTCAGGGGGAGGGACTGAAGCTTTCTTT. As protein: CASSDSGGGTEAFF. The genes are TRBV5-1 and TRBJ1-1; 7 bases map to TRBD1. The trim removed 4 bases at V and 5 bases at J, leaving 8 bases unmatched. CDR1 is SGHRS and CDR2 is YFSETQ in the germline V gene. CDR3 length: 14 amino acids.

This clonotype appeared many times. The chain uses TRBV7-9 and TRBJ2-1; 7 nucleotides line up with TRBD2. The J segment lost 8 bases and the V segment lost 3 bases, leaving 1 base of the junction unmatched. Per germline, CDR1 SEHNR and CDR2 FQNEAQ (reference sequence). The CDR3 covers 12 residues. This chain's CDR3 is CASSLGGDEQFF. CDR3 in DNA: TGTGCCAGCAGCTTGGGGGGGGATGAGCAGTTCTTC.

This chain links TRBV3-1 with TRBJ2-1, with 10 bases identical to TRBD1. Germline-derived CDR1 and CDR2 are LGHDT and YNNKEL (reference sequence). The CDR3 has 20 residues. J lost 1 base, V lost 7 bases, and 19 bases had no gene match. The CDR3 loop is CASIEALLGTGEVSYNEQFF. CDR3 bases: TGTGCCAGCATCGAAGCTCTTTTGGGGACAGGGGAAGTGTCCTACAATGAGCAGTTCTTC.

This clonotype was seen more than once but under ten times. The CDR3 DNA reads TGCGCCAGCAGCGACGGGAATTTAGAAAAACTGTTTTTT. Translation gives CASSDGNLEKLFF. The chain uses TRBV5-1 and TRBJ1-4; unclear D gene. This CDR3 has 13 amino acids. Germline V gene data show CDR1 as SGHRS and CDR2 as YFSETQ. Trimming removed 4 bases at V and 8 bases at J, with 12 bases between.

This clonotype occurred a few times. The chain carries TRBV3-1 and TRBJ2-3; tentative D call: TRBD1 (6 bases). Germline V lookup: CDR1 LGHDT, CDR2 YNNKEL (reference sequence). V shed 7 bases and J shed 6 bases, with 8 bases lying between them. There are 11 residues in the CDR3. CDR3 residues: CASTQGDTQYF. In DNA, the CDR3 is TGTGCCAGCACTCAGGGGGATACGCAGTATTTT.

This clonotype has only a few counts. The V call is TRBV5-1, the J call TRBJ2-3; D assignment may be TRBD1 or TRBD2 (5 bases each). This CDR3 comprises 14 residues. From germline, CDR1 is SGHRS and CDR2 YFSETQ. Deletions cut 5 bases from V and 6 bases from J, with 16 bases between. DNA for the CDR3: TGCGCCAGCAGGTGGCAAGGGGAGTCGGATACGCAGTATTTT. Amino acid sequence: CASRWQGESDTQYF.

The genes are TRBV7-3 and TRBJ2-3, with a possible D match to TRBD1 (6 bases). Trimming left V 2 bases short and J 6 bases short, with 12 bases between. Germline CDR1 and CDR2: SGHTA and FQGTGA. The CDR3 covers 14 residues. The CDR3 spells CASSLLGALDTQYF. The CDR3 bases are TGTGCCAGCAGCTTATTGGGGGCCCTCGATACGCAGTATTTT.

This chain links TRBV6-2 or TRBV6-3 with TRBJ2-7, with 10 nucleotides matching TRBD2. Trimming removed 6 bases from V and 0 bases from J; junction bases left unmatched: 5. This CDR3 has 15 amino acids. Germline CDR1 reads MNHEY; CDR2 reads SVGEGT. The chain's CDR3 is CASSVGLAASYEQYF. The DNA for the CDR3 is TGTGCCAGCAGCGTCGGACTAGCGGCCTCCTACGAGCAGTACTTC.

This clonotype was detected ten times or more. CDR3 region: CAISELSYSYGYTF. CDR3 DNA: TGTGCCATCAGTGAGTTATCATATAGCTATGGCTACACCTTC. The V call is TRBV10-3, the J call TRBJ1-2, with D hard to call. CDR1 is ENHRY, CDR2 SYGVKD, per germline. V lost 1 base to trimming and J lost 4 bases, with 10 bases between them. The CDR3 has 14 amino acids.

V and J are TRBV7-2 and TRBJ2-1; the match to TRBD2 covers 7 bases. The length of the CDR3 is 15 residues. The J segment lost 7 bases and the V segment lost 3 bases, leaving 9 bases of the junction unmatched. The germline CDR1 and CDR2 sequences are SGHTA and FQGNSA. This CDR3 reads CASSFVRAGRNEQFF. CDR3 in DNA: TGTGCCAGCAGCTTTGTTCGAGCGGGGAGGAATGAGCAGTTCTTC. The entire variable domain, with the rest obtained from reference TRBV7-2 and TRBJ2-1, is as follows: GAGVSQSPSNKVTEKGKDVELRCDPISGHTALYWYRQSLGQGLEFLIYFQGNSAPDKSGLPSDRFSAERTGGSVSTLTIQRTQQEDSAVYLCASSFVRAGRNEQFFGPGTRLTVL.

This clonotype was observed a few times. This sequence joins TRBV28 and TRBJ2-7; D unresolved. The germline V gene encodes CDR1 MDHEN and CDR2 SYDVKM. This CDR3 is built from 13 residues. V gave up 6 bases and J gave up 3 bases, with 12 bases separating them. This chain's CDR3 is CASSTMGNYEQYF. CDR3 nucleotide sequence: TGTGCCAGCAGCACAATGGGAAACTACGAGCAGTACTTC.

This clonotype was observed a handful of times. This chain joins TRBV27 and TRBJ1-2; 8 nucleotides match TRBD1. V was clipped by 5 bases and J by 3 bases; unmatched bases: 11. The CDR3 covers 16 residues. Germline V gene sequence: CDR1 MNHEY, CDR2 SMNVEV (reference sequence). In nucleotides, the CDR3 is TGTGCCAGCAGTGACCAGACAGGGGCACGATACTATGGCTACACCTTC. It encodes CASSDQTGARYYGYTF.

This clonotype was seen only a few times. The V and J genes are TRBV7-2 and TRBJ2-4; 13 bases map to TRBD2. J gave up 13 bases and V 4 bases, and 13 bases lay outside the gene matches. The CDR3 is 16 amino acids. Germline CDR1 SGHTA, CDR2 FQGNSA. The CDR3 DNA follows: TGTGCCAGCAGCTCCCCAGGACTAGCGGGAGTAGGTGAGCAGTACTTC. Translation: CASSSPGLAGVGEQYF.

The gene calls are TRBV20-1 and TRBJ1-5; possibly TRBD1 for D (6 bases). Trimming pared 4 bases from V and 4 bases from J, leaving 14 bases between. This CDR3 spans 14 amino acids. Germline V gene sequence: CDR1 DFQATT, CDR2 SNEGSKA (reference sequence). Here the CDR3 DNA reads TGCAGTGCTATGGGGGCGCTTGGTAATCAGCCCCAGCATTTT. This sequence encodes CSAMGALGNQPQHF.

This clonotype was counted ten times or more. J is TRBJ2-5 and V is TRBV7-3, with D maybe TRBD1 (6 bases). V shed 9 bases and J shed 5 bases, with 19 bases lying between them. The CDR3 length is 14 residues. In germline, CDR1 is SGHTA, CDR2 FQGTGA. CDR3 sequence reads: CASPQGNSWETQYF. CDR3 in DNA: TGTGCCAGTCCGCAGGGGAATTCGTGGGAGACCCAGTACTTC. Supplemented by reference TRBV7-3 and TRBJ2-5, the full variable domain reads GAGVSQTPSNKVTEKGKYVELRCDPISGHTALYWYRQSLGQGPEFLIYFQGTGAADDSGLPNDRFFAVRPEGSVSTLKIQRTERGDSAVYLCASPQGNSWETQYFGPGTRLLVL.

This chain uses TRBV2 with TRBJ2-1; perhaps TRBD2 as D (6 bases). The CDR3 spans 16 residues. The V end lost 1 base, the J end lost 2 bases, and 12 bases lay between the germline ends. Germline V gene data show CDR1 as SNHLY and CDR2 as FYNNEI. This CDR3 is CASSEEVAVAYNEQFF. Here the CDR3 DNA reads TGTGCCAGCAGTGAAGAGGTAGCGGTTGCCTACAATGAGCAGTTCTTC.

This clonotype was seen a single time. CDR3 sequence: CASSVGGQTNEKLFF. As DNA, the CDR3 is TGTGCCAGCAGCGTAGGAGGACAGACTAATGAAAAACTGTTTTTT. The rearrangement links TRBV9 to TRBJ1-4, with a tentative D call TRBD1 (6 bases). The V end was cut by 0 bases, the J end by 2 bases, with 8 bases between. The CDR3 loop spans 15 amino acids. Germline V gives CDR1 SGDLS, CDR2 YYNGEE.